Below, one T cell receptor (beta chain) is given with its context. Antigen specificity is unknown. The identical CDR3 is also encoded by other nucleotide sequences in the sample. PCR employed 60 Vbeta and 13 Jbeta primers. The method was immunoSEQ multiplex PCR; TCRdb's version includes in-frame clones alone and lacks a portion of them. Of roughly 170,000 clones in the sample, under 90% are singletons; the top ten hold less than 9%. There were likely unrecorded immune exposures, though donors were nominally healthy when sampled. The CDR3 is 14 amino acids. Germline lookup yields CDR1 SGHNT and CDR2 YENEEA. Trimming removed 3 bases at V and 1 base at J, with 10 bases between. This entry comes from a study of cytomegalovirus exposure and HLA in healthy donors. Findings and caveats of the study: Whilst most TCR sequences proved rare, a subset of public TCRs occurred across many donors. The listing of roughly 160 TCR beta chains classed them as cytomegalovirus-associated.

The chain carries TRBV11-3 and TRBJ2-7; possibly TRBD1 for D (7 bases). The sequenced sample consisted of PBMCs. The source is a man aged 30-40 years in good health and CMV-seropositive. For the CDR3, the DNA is TGTGCCAGCAGCTTGGGGGGACAGTCCTACGAGCAGTACTTC. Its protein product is CASSLGGQSYEQYF.